Below, 10 T cell receptor beta chains from the same sample are listed, as sequenced in a study of radiotherapy plus CTLA-4 blockade in lung cancer. Sequencing used immunoSEQ multiplex PCR; TCRdb keeps in-frame clones, though not all of them. The sample holds about 98,000 clones, approximately 78% seen once. Material: peripheral blood, obtained from a patient treated with radiotherapy plus ipilimumab. These receptors came from a human donor with non-small cell lung cancer who had a partial response to radiotherapy plus ipilimumab.

The chain employs TRBV18 and TRBJ1-5; 8 bases line up with TRBD1. Germline V CDR1 and CDR2: KGHSH, LQKENI. V was clipped by 3 bases and J by 1 base; unmatched bases: 5. CDR3 size: 16 residues. This chain's CDR3 is CASSPPGGYSNQPQHF. Here the CDR3 DNA reads TGTGCCAGCTCACCGCCAGGGGGCTACAGCAATCAGCCCCAGCATTTT. Combining the CDR3 with reference TRBV18 and TRBJ1-5 gives the whole variable domain NAGVMQNPRHLVRRRGQEARLRCSPMKGHSHVYWYRQLPEEGLKFMVYLQKENIIDESGMPKERFSAEFPKEGPSILRIQQVVRGDSAAYFCASSPPGGYSNQPQHFGDGTRLSIL.

This chain links TRBV28 with TRBJ1-1; 8 bases agree with TRBD1. CDR1 MDHEN and CDR2 SYDVKM come from the germline V gene. V dropped 6 bases and J dropped 4; count of bases not matched to a gene: 10. This CDR3 region has 15 residues. The CDR3 DNA is TGTGCCAGCAGCTCAGGAGGACAGGGTTTCACTGAAGCTTTCTTT. It codes for CASSSGGQGFTEAFF. Combining the CDR3 with reference TRBV28 and TRBJ1-1 gives the whole variable domain DVKVTQSSRYLVKRTGEKVFLECVQDMDHENMFWYRQDPGLGLRLIYFSYDVKMKEKGDIPEGYSVSREKKERFSLILESASTNQTSMYLCASSSGGQGFTEAFFGQGTRLTVV.

The rearrangement joins TRBV5-8 to TRBJ2-7; 7 bases line up with TRBD2. Germline V lookup: CDR1 SGHTS, CDR2 YDEGEE. V dropped 0 bases and J dropped 1; count of bases not matched to a gene: 4. The CDR3 loop spans 15 amino acids. DNA of the CDR3: TGTGCCAGCAGCTTGGCTAGCGGTTATTCCTACGAGCAGTACTTC. It yields the protein CASSLASGYSYEQYF.

The sample holds one count of this clone. J is TRBJ2-7 and V is TRBV28; TRBD1 agrees at 8 bases. The CDR3 totals 16 residues. CDR1 and CDR2 (germline): MDHEN, SYDVKM. The V and J ends lost 5 bases and 0 bases, in that order; junction bases with no gene match: 9. CDR3 amino acids: CASSPWTGKSSYEQYF. CDR3 in DNA: TGTGCCAGCAGTCCATGGACAGGGAAGAGCTCCTACGAGCAGTACTTC.

The chain combines TRBV30 with TRBJ1-5; TRBD1 might be the D (5 bases). The V gene lost 5 bases and the J gene lost 3 bases, with 11 bases spanning the gap. The CDR3 length is 13 residues. Per the germline V gene, CDR1 is GTSNPN and CDR2 is SVGIG (reference sequence). CDR3: CAWGRDDNQPQHF. The CDR3 DNA is TGTGCCTGGGGGAGGGACGACAATCAGCCCCAGCATTTT.

This clone was recorded a few times. This sequence joins TRBV6-6 and TRBJ2-5; 7 bases match TRBD1. The germline CDR1 and CDR2 sequences are MNHNY and SVGAGI (reference sequence). V trimming: 5 bases; J trimming: 2 bases; junction bases outside the gene matches: 5. This CDR3 region has 14 residues. CDR3: CASSPRQGQETQYF. CDR3 bases: TGTGCCAGCAGTCCTAGACAGGGACAAGAGACCCAGTACTTC.

The chain links TRBV15 to TRBJ1-4; unclear D gene. Germline loops: CDR1 LNHNV, CDR2 YYDKDF (reference sequence). This CDR3 has 16 amino acids. V gave up 0 bases and J gave up 8 bases, with 16 bases separating them. For the CDR3, the DNA is TGTGCCACCAGCAGAGATGTCCGGGGTGGTGAGGAAAAACTGTTTTTT. As protein: CATSRDVRGGEEKLFF.

In this sample, this clone turned up once. The rearrangement links TRBV19 to TRBJ2-1; 8 nucleotides match TRBD2. Germline-derived CDR1 and CDR2 are LNHDA and SQIVND (reference sequence). V shed 6 bases, J shed 6 bases, and the junction held 13 bases outside the gene matches. The CDR3 sequence is 16 residues long. The CDR3 sequence is CASRKGPGTRFNEQFF. DNA of the CDR3: TGTGCCAGTAGGAAGGGTCCCGGGACTAGATTCAATGAGCAGTTCTTC.

V is TRBV5-1 and J is TRBJ1-1; TRBD1 agrees at 10 bases. V lost 4 bases and J lost 3; bases outside the gene matches: 3. Germline V gives CDR1 SGHRS, CDR2 YFSETQ. This CDR3 has 14 amino acids. The CDR3 DNA follows: TGCGCCAGCAGCAAGGACAGGGGGGACACTGAAGCTTTCTTT. This translates into CASSKDRGDTEAFF.

The chain employs TRBV2 and TRBJ2-1; D remains unclear. The V end was cut by 5 bases, the J end by 4 bases, with 9 bases between. The CDR3 is 13 residues long. Germline CDR1 and CDR2: SNHLY and FYNNEI. CDR3 sequence reads: CASSPREYNEQFF. As DNA, the CDR3 is TGTGCCAGCAGTCCAAGAGAATACAATGAGCAGTTCTTC.